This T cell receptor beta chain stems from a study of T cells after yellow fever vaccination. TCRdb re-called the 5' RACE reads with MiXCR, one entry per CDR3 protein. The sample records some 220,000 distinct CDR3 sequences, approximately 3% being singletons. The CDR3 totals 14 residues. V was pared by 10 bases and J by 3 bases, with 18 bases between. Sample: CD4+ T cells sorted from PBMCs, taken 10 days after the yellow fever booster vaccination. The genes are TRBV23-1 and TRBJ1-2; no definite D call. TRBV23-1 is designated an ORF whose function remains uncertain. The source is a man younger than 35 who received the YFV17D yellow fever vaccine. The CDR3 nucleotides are TGCGCCACAGGCGGTGGAGGGAACTACTATGGCTACACCTTC. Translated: CATGGGGNYYGYTF.